What follows are 6 T cell receptor beta chains derived from one specimen sequenced in a study of vaccination and CD4 T cells after COVID-19. Oncomine TCR Beta short-read sequencing was applied to DNA from cultured CD4+ T cells. Via MiXCR, TCRdb re-called the PCR reads, giving one row per CDR3 protein. Of 3,500 or so distinct CDR3 sequences in the sample, less than 20% were seen once. Treatment indicated: roughly ten-day PBMC culture with coronavirus spike peptide pools or control peptides (ViraFEST assay). No antigens are known for them. Sequenced material: CD4+ T cells from blood, cultured in vitro. These receptor sequences come from a human donor who had recovered from COVID-19.

This clonotype was observed a handful of times. This chain links TRBV6-1 with TRBJ1-2; 8 bases are shared with TRBD1. Trimming cost V 8 bases and J 3 bases; bases outside gene matches: 11. There are 15 residues in the CDR3. The germline CDR1 and CDR2 sequences are MNHNS and SASEGT. Here the CDR3 DNA reads TGTGCCAGCCTTCGGACAGGGAATTTTCACTATGGCTACACCTTC. Protein: CASLRTGNFHYGYTF.

The chain uses TRBV5-4 and TRBJ2-1, with TRBD2 matching over 9 bases. V was clipped by 4 bases and J by 3 bases; unmatched bases: 5. From germline, CDR1 is SGHNT and CDR2 YYREEE (reference sequence). This CDR3 comprises 15 residues. DNA for the CDR3: TGTGCCAGCAGCCTAGCGGGACAGAACTACAATGAGCAGTTCTTC. Protein sequence: CASSLAGQNYNEQFF.

A few counts support this clonotype. The chain joins TRBV5-6 to TRBJ1-2; D is undetermined. The CDR3 length is 13 residues. V lost 0 bases and J lost 4, with 7 bases in between. The V gene's germline CDR1 is SGHDT and CDR2 YYEEEE. CDR3 region: CASSLGVVYGYTF. DNA of the CDR3: TGTGCCAGCAGCTTGGGGGTAGTCTATGGCTACACCTTC.

The chain uses TRBV30 and TRBJ1-2, with D uncertain. The CDR3 runs to 14 residues. V was trimmed by 5 bases and J by 5 bases, leaving 18 bases between them. Germline V CDR1 and CDR2: GTSNPN, SVGIG (reference sequence). As DNA, the CDR3 is TGTGCCTGGCTCCACGGACGGGGAATTTATGGCTACACCTTC. Translated, it gives CAWLHGRGIYGYTF.

This clonotype is termed medium-sized. J is TRBJ2-2 and V is TRBV6-1; D is possibly TRBD1 (5 bases). Trimming removed 6 bases at V and 4 bases at J, with 15 bases between. The CDR3 has 15 residues. The germline V gene encodes CDR1 MNHNS and CDR2 SASEGT. The CDR3 DNA reads TGTGCCAGCAGCAAAGGTCAGGGCCGCACCGGGGAGCTGTTTTTT. Its translation: CASSKGQGRTGELFF.

Sample share makes this clonotype medium-sized (0.01 to 0.1%). This chain connects TRBV6-1 to TRBJ2-5, with D perhaps TRBD1 (5 bases). Per germline, CDR1 MNHNS and CDR2 SASEGT. Trimming took off 7 bases at V and 5 bases at J, with 14 bases between the two ends. This CDR3 has 13 residues. CDR3 in amino acids: CASTAPGSETQYF. CDR3 coding DNA: TGTGCCAGCACTGCCCCAGGGTCGGAGACCCAGTACTTC.